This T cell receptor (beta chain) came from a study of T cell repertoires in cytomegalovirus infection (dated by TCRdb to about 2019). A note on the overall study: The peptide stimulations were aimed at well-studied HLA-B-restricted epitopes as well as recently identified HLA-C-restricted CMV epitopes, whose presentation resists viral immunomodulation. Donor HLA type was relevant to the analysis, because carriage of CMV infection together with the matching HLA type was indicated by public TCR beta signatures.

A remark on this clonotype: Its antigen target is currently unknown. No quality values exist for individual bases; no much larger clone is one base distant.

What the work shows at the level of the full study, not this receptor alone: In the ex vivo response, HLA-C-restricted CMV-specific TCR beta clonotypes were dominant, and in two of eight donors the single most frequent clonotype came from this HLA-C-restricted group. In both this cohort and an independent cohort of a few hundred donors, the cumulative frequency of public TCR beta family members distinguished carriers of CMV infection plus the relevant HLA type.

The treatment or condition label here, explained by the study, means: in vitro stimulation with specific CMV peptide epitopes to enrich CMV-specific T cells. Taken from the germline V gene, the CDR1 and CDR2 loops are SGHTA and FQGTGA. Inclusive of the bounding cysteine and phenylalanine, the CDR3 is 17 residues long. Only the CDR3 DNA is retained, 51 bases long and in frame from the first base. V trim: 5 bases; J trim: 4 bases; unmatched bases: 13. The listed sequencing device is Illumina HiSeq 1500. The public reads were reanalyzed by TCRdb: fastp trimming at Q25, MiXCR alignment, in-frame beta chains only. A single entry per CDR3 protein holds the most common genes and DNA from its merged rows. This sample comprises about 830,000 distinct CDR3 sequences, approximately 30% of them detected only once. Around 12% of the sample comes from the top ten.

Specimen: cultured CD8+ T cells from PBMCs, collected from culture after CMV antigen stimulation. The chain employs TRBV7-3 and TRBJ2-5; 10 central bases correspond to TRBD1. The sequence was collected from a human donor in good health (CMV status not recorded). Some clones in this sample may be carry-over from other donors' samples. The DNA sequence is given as TGTGCCAGCAGCCTAAGGGGGGGACAGGGGTTTCGAGAGACCCAGTACTTC. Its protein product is CASSLRGGQGFRETQYF.